Listed below are T cell receptor beta chains from one sample, sequenced in a study of blood T cell repertoires in COVID-19. Sequencing used immunoSEQ multiplex PCR; TCRdb keeps in-frame clones, though not all of them. The table has about 160,000 clones, about nine tenths seen once; the top ten hold approximately 4.8%. Sequencing was done on a sample of peripheral blood. All receptors come from a man aged 25-40 years with COVID-19, enrolled during active disease. Each CDR3 is given with its conserved first and last residue. D genes are given only for firm matches. Size is stated for part of the rows, as once, few or many counts, or as a class when the clone is expanded.

NA,TRBJ1-3,NA,TRBV4-3,CASSQGQDSSGNTIYF,TGCGCCAGCAGCCAAGGCCAGGACAGCTCTGGAAACACCATATATTTT
NA,TRBJ1-2,NA,TRBV5-6,CASSLAVYGYTF,TGTGCCAGCAGCTTGGCGGTATATGGCTACACCTTC
NA,TRBJ1-3,NA,TRBV5-8,CASSPGSDGNTIYF,TGTGCCAGCAGCCCCGGCAGCGATGGAAACACCATATATTTT
NA,TRBJ2-7,NA,TRBV12-3/TRBV12-4,CASMGDTYEQYF,TGTGCCAGCATGGGAGATACCTACGAGCAGTACTTC
NA,TRBJ1-6,NA,TRBV7-3,CASSSQASPYSPLHF,TGTGCCAGCAGCTCCCAGGCCAGTCCATATTCACCCCTCCACTTT
NA,TRBJ1-2,NA,TRBV30,CAWSVKDRRHHGYTF,TGTGCCTGGAGTGTAAAAGACCGGAGGCATCATGGCTACACCTTC
NA,TRBJ1-2,TRBD1,TRBV9,CASSGGQWVGYTF,TGTGCCAGCAGCGGGGGACAGTGGGTCGGCTACACCTTC
NA,TRBJ2-1,TRBD1,TRBV7-2,CASSMGQGTYNEQFF,TGTGCCAGCAGCATGGGACAGGGGACATACAATGAGCAGTTCTTC
NA,TRBJ1-1,NA,TRBV6-4,CASSPGTRLMNTEAFF,TGTGCCAGCAGTCCAGGGACAAGGCTAATGAACACTGAAGCTTTCTTT
NA,TRBJ2-3,TRBD2,TRBV19,CASTRRIAGASSTDTQYF,TGTGCCAGTACCCGGCGGATAGCGGGGGCCTCTAGCACAGATACGCAGTATTTT
NA,TRBJ2-7,NA,TRBV27,CASSLGLPPSYEQYF,TGTGCCAGCAGTTTAGGGCTCCCTCCCTCCTACGAGCAGTACTTC
NA,TRBJ1-3,TRBD1,TRBV10-3,CAISEQTGPGNTIYF,TGTGCCATCAGTGAGCAGACAGGGCCTGGAAACACCATATATTTT
NA,TRBJ2-5,NA,TRBV20-1,CSAPPRETQYF,TGCAGTGCCCCCCCCCGAGAGACCCAGTACTTC
NA,TRBJ1-6,NA,TRBV9,CASSVTGKSPLHF,TGTGCCAGCAGCGTAACAGGGAAATCACCCCTCCACTTT
once,TRBJ1-5,NA,TRBV19,CASSQKEQKNQPQHF,TGTGCCAGTAGCCAAAAGGAACAGAAAAATCAGCCCCAGCATTTT
NA,TRBJ2-3,NA,TRBV15,CATSLPGASTDTQYF,TGTGCCACCAGCCTTCCTGGGGCTAGCACAGATACGCAGTATTTT
NA,TRBJ1-3,TRBD1,TRBV7-2,CASTGGPGNTIYF,TGTGCCAGCACAGGGGGTCCCGGAAACACCATATATTTT
NA,TRBJ2-1,NA,TRBV4-3,CASSPDHRQGGYNEQFF,TGCGCCAGCAGCCCCGATCACCGGCAGGGGGGTTACAATGAGCAGTTCTTC
NA,TRBJ1-2,TRBD1,TRBV4-1,CASSQETGGSGYTF,TGCGCCAGCAGCCAAGAAACAGGGGGCTCTGGCTACACCTTC
NA,TRBJ2-1,TRBD2,TRBV4-3,CASSQGGTSSYNEQFF,TGCGCCAGCAGCCAAGGAGGGACTAGCTCCTACAATGAGCAGTTCTTC
NA,TRBJ2-7,TRBD2,TRBV6-2/TRBV6-3,CASSYGLAGGPMPYEQYF,TGTGCCAGCAGTTACGGGCTAGCGGGGGGCCCCATGCCCTACGAGCAGTACTTC
NA,TRBJ2-5,NA,TRBV11-2,CASSYSLQETQYF,TGTGCCAGCAGCTACAGCCTCCAGGAGACCCAGTACTTC
NA,TRBJ1-2,NA,TRBV6-5,CASSYSGGGPGGYTF,TGTGCCAGCAGTTACTCGGGGGGGGGACCCGGTGGCTACACCTTC
NA,TRBJ2-7,TRBD1,TRBV7-9,CASSLGQGFYEQYF,TGTGCCAGCAGCTTGGGACAGGGCTTCTACGAGCAGTACTTC
NA,TRBJ2-2,NA,TRBV24-1,CATSGFGGPSNENTGELFF,TGTGCCACCAGTGGGTTCGGGGGGCCAAGCAATGAGAACACCGGGGAGCTGTTTTTT
NA,TRBJ1-1,NA,TRBV20-1,CSAPGGTEAFF,TGCAGTGCCCCAGGAGGGACTGAAGCTTTCTTT
NA,TRBJ2-3,NA,TRBV7-3,CASSALDTTITDTQYF,TGTGCCAGCAGCGCCCTGGACACAACCATCACAGATACGCAGTATTTT
NA,TRBJ1-4,TRBD1,TRBV6-7,CASRSTRIIRGPPQDATNEKLFF,TGTGCCAGCAGGAGTACCCGGATTATTAGGGGGCCGCCCCAAGATGCAACTAATGAAAAACTGTTTTTT
NA,TRBJ1-4,TRBD1,TRBV2,CASSGTGGNEKLFF,TGTGCCAGCAGCGGGACAGGGGGCAATGAAAAACTGTTTTTT
NA,TRBJ2-5,NA,TRBV6-2/TRBV6-3,CASSTPLGGGETQYF,TGTGCCAGCAGTACCCCCCTGGGCGGAGGAGAGACCCAGTACTTC
once,TRBJ1-2,NA,TRBV6-5,CASSPFVREYGYTF,TGTGCCAGCAGTCCCTTCGTACGGGAGTATGGCTACACCTTC
NA,TRBJ2-7,NA,TRBV6-6,CASSYTGTPVLGEQYF,TGTGCCAGCAGTTATACAGGAACCCCGGTTCTGGGGGAGCAGTACTTC
NA,TRBJ1-6,TRBD1,TRBV29-1,CSVGQGGSPLHF,TGCAGCGTGGGACAGGGCGGTTCACCCCTCCACTTT
NA,TRBJ2-3,TRBD2,TRBV2,CASAEWTSGDPTDTQYF,TGTGCCAGCGCGGAATGGACTAGCGGGGACCCCACAGATACGCAGTATTTT
NA,TRBJ2-3,TRBD2,TRBV27,CATLGLAGVGDTQYF,TGTGCCACGCTTGGACTAGCGGGAGTAGGTGATACGCAGTATTTT
NA,TRBJ1-2,NA,TRBV7-2,CASSDTALGYTF,TGTGCCAGCAGCGACACCGCCCTTGGCTACACCTTC
NA,TRBJ1-1,NA,TRBV27,CASKYGNEGTEAFF,TGTGCCAGCAAATACGGGAACGAAGGCACTGAAGCTTTCTTT
NA,TRBJ2-2,NA,TRBV19,CASTAGYTGELFF,TGTGCCAGTACGGCAGGGTACACCGGGGAGCTGTTTTTT
once,TRBJ2-1,TRBD2,TRBV9,CASTRTGGNEQFF,TGTGCCAGCACGAGGACGGGGGGGAATGAGCAGTTCTTC
NA,TRBJ1-5,TRBD1,TRBV19,CASSFGQGLNSNQPQHF,TGTGCCAGTAGTTTCGGACAGGGCCTTAATAGCAATCAGCCCCAGCATTTT
NA,TRBJ1-2,TRBD1,TRBV3-1/TRBV3-2,CASSLRTGDYGYTF,TGTGCCAGCAGCCTCCGGACAGGTGACTATGGCTACACCTTC
NA,TRBJ1-5,TRBD1,TRBV7-2,CASSPGQGNYQPQHF,TGTGCCAGCAGTCCCGGACAGGGGAATTATCAGCCCCAGCATTTT
NA,TRBJ1-1,TRBD1,TRBV5-1,CASSLTAVGGANTEAFF,TGCGCCAGCAGCTTAACTGCGGTAGGGGGCGCGAACACTGAAGCTTTCTTT
NA,TRBJ2-1,NA,TRBV10-3,CAIRRAQGGEQFF,TGTGCCATCAGAAGAGCCCAGGGAGGTGAGCAGTTCTTC
NA,TRBJ1-2,NA,TRBV28,CASSPDQGSYGYTF,TGTGCCAGCAGTCCAGACCAGGGGTCGTACGGCTACACCTTC
once,TRBJ1-2,NA,TRBV10-3,CAISESASYGYTF,TGTGCCATCAGTGAGTCTGCGTCCTATGGCTACACCTTC
NA,TRBJ2-7,NA,TRBV19,CASSKGQGYEQYF,TGTGCCAGTAGTAAAGGGCAGGGATACGAGCAGTACTTC
NA,TRBJ2-7,TRBD1,TRBV5-4,CASSLGQGGYEQYF,TGTGCCAGCAGCTTGGGACAGGGGGGGTACGAGCAGTACTTC
NA,TRBJ2-7,TRBD1,TRBV2,CASTWLTGQGSYEQYF,TGTGCCAGCACATGGTTAACGGGACAGGGCTCCTACGAGCAGTACTTC
NA,TRBJ2-3,NA,TRBV5-4,CASSAITSTDTQYF,TGTGCCAGCAGCGCTATAACTAGCACAGATACGCAGTATTTT
NA,TRBJ1-4,NA,TRBV7-9,CASSLTRDTPVNEKLFF,TGTGCCAGCAGCCTCACCCGGGACACCCCGGTGAATGAAAAACTGTTTTTT
NA,TRBJ2-3,NA,TRBV7-2,CASSLGSGTRSTDTQYF,TGTGCCAGCAGCCTGGGAAGCGGGACAAGAAGCACAGATACGCAGTATTTT
NA,TRBJ1-5,TRBD1,TRBV7-9,CATNRGSNQPQHF,TGTGCCACCAACAGGGGTAGCAATCAGCCCCAGCATTTT
NA,TRBJ2-1,TRBD2,TRBV10-3,CAISETSDPSYNEQFF,TGTGCCATCAGCGAAACTAGCGACCCGTCTTACAATGAGCAGTTCTTC
NA,TRBJ2-5,TRBD1,TRBV5-1,CASGGSWDRAEETQYF,TGCGCCAGCGGGGGCTCCTGGGACAGGGCAGAAGAGACCCAGTACTTC
few,TRBJ1-1,TRBD1,TRBV4-2,CASSQPQGQGKNTEAFF,TGTGCCAGCAGCCAACCCCAGGGACAGGGTAAGAACACTGAAGCTTTCTTT
NA,TRBJ1-1,NA,TRBV10-3,CAIRDLGAEDTEAFF,TGTGCCATCAGGGACTTGGGGGCCGAAGACACTGAAGCTTTCTTT